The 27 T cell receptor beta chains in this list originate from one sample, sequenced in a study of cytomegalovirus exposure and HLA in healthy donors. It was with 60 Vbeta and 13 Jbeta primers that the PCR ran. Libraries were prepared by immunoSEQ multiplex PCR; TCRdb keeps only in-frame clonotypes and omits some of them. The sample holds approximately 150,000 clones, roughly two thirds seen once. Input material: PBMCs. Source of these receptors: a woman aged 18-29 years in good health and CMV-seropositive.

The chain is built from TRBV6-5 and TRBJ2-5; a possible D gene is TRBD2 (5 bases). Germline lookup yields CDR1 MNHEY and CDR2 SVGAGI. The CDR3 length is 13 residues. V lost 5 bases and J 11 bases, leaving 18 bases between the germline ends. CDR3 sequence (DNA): TGTGCCAGCAGTAGGACTTTACAGCAAGAGCAGTACTTC. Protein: CASSRTLQQEQYF.

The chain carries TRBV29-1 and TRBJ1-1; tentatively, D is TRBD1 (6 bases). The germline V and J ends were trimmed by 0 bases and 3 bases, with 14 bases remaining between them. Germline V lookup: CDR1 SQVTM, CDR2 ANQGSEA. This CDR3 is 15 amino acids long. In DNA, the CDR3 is TGCAGCGTTGAAGATCGCGGGGGCGAGTACACTGAAGCTTTCTTT. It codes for CSVEDRGGEYTEAFF.

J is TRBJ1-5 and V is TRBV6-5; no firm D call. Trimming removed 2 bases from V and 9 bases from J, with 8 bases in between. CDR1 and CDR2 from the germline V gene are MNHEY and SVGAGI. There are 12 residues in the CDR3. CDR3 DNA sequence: TGTGCCAGCAGTTACGGAACGGGGCCCCAGCATTTT. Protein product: CASSYGTGPQHF.

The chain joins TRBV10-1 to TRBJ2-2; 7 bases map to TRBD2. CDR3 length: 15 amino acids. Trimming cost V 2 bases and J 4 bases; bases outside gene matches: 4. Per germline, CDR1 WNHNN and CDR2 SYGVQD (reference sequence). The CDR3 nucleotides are TGCGCCAGCAGTGAGGGGTCTAGCGGCACCGGGGAGCTGTTTTTT. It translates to CASSEGSSGTGELFF.

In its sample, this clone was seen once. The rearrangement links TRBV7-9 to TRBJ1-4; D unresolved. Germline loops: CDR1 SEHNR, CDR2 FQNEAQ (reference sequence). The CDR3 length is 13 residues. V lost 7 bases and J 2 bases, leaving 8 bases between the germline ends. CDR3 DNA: TGTGCCAGCAACGGCGGTACTAATGAAAAACTGTTTTTT. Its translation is CASNGGTNEKLFF.

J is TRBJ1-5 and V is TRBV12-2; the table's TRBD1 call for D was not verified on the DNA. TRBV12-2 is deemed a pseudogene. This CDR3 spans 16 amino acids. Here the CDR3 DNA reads TGTGCAAGTCGCTTAGTGGGCTCCCTTAGCAATCAGCCCCAGCATTTT. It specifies CASRLVGSLSNQPQHF.

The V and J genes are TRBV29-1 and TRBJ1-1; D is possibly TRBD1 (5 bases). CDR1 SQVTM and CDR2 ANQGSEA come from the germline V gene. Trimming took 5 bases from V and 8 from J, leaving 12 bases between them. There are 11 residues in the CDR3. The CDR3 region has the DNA TGCAGCGTTATGGGCCAGGGAGAAGCTTTCTTT. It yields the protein CSVMGQGEAFF.

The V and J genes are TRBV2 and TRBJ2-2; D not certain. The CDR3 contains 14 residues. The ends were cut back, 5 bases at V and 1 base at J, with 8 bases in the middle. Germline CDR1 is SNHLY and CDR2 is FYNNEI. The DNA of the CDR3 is TGTGCCAGCAGTTTAGTTAGGAACACCGGGGAGCTGTTTTTT. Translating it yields CASSLVRNTGELFF.

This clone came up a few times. The CDR3 loop reads CASSIVRRNTEAFF. The CDR3 region has the DNA TGTGCCAGTAGTATAGTGAGGCGGAACACTGAAGCTTTCTTT. V gene TRBV19 combines with J gene TRBJ1-1; D call uncertain. Germline lookup yields CDR1 LNHDA and CDR2 SQIVND (reference sequence). The CDR3 length is 14 residues. Trimming removed 1 base at V and 1 base at J, with 7 bases between.

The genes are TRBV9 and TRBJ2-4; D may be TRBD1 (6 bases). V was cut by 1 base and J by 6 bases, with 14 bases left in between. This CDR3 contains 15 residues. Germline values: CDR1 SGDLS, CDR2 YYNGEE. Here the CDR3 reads CASSVWWGQGNIQYF. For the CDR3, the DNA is TGTGCCAGCAGCGTATGGTGGGGGCAGGGAAACATTCAGTACTTC.

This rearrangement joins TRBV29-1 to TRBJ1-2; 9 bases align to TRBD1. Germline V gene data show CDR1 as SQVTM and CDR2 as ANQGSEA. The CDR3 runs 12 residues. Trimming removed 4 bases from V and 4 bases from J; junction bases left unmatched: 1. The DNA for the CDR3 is TGCAGCGTTGGGGACAGGGTCTATGGCTACACCTTC. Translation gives CSVGDRVYGYTF.

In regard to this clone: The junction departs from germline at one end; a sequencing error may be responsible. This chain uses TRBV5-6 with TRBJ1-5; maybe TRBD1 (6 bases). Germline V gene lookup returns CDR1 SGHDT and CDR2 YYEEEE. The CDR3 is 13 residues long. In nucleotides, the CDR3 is TGTGCCACCAGCAAGACAGGAAATCAGCCCCAGCATTTT. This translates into CATSKTGNQPQHF.

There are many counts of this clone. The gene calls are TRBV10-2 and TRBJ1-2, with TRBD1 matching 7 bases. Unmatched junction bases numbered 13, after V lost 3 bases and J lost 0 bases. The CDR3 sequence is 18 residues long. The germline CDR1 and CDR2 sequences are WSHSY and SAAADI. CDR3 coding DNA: TGCGCCAGCAGTGAAACCGGCGGGACAGACAAAGCTAACTATGGCTACACCTTC. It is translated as CASSETGGTDKANYGYTF.

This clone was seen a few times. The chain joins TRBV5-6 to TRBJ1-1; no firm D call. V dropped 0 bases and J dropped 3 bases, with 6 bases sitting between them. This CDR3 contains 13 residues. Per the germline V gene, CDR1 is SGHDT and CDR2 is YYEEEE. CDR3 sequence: CASSLAVDTEAFF. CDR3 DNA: TGTGCCAGCAGCTTGGCGGTGGACACTGAAGCTTTCTTT.

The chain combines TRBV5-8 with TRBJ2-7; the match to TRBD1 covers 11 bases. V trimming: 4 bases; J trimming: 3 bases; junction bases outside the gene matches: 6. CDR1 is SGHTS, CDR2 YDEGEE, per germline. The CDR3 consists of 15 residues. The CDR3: CASSLGQGAIYEQYF. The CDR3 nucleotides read TGTGCCAGCAGCCTCGGACAGGGGGCGATCTACGAGCAGTACTTC.

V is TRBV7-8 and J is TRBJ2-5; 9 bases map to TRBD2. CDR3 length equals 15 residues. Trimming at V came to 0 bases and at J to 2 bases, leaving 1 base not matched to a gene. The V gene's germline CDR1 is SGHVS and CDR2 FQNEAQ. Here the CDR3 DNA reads TGTGCCAGCAGCTTAGCGCTAGCGGGGCAAGAGACCCAGTACTTC. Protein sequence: CASSLALAGQETQYF.

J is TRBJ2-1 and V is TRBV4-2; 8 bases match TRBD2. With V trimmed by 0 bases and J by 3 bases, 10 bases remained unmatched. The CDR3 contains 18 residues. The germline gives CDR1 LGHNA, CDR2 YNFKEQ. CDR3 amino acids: CASSQEAPGGAYYNEQFF. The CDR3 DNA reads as TGTGCCAGCAGCCAAGAGGCGCCCGGGGGGGCGTACTACAATGAGCAGTTCTTC.

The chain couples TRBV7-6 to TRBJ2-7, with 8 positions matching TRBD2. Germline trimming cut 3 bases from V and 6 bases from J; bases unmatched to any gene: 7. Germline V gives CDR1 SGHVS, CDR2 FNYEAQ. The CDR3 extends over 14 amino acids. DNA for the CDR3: TGTGCCAGCAGCTTGGCCGGGGGGGGGCTCGAGCAGTACTTC. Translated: CASSLAGGGLEQYF.

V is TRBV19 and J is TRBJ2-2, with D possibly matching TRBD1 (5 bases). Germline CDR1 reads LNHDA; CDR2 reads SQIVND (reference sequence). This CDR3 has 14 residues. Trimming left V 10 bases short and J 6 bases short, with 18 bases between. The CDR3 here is CAISQGIDSGELFF. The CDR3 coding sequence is TGTGCCATCTCGCAGGGAATTGATTCCGGGGAGCTGTTTTTT.

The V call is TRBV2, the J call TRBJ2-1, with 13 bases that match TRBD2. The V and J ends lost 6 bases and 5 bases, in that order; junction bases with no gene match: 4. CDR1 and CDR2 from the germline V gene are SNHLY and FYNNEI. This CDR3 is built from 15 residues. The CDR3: CASSRTSGSNNEQFF. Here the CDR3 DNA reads TGTGCCAGCAGCCGGACTAGCGGGAGTAACAATGAGCAGTTCTTC.

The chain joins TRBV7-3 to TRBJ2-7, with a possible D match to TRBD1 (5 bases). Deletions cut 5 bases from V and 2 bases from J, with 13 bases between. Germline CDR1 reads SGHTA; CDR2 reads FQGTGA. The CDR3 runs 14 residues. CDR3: CASSPQGGPYEQYF. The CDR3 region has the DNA TGTGCCAGCAGCCCCCAGGGTGGGCCCTACGAGCAGTACTTC.

The CDR3 reads CASSVDRGRGYTF. CDR3 sequence (DNA): TGTGCCAGCAGCGTGGACAGAGGGAGAGGCTACACCTTC. J is TRBJ1-2 and V is TRBV7-3, with a weak D call TRBD1 (6 bases). CDR3 length: 13 amino acids. The germline V and J ends were trimmed by 5 bases and 8 bases, with 15 bases remaining between them. Germline V gene sequence: CDR1 SGHTA, CDR2 FQGTGA. Combining the CDR3 with reference TRBV7-3 and TRBJ1-2 gives the whole variable domain GAGVSQTPSNKVTEKGKYVELRCDPISGHTALYWYRQSLGQGPEFLIYFQGTGAADDSGLPNDRFFAVRPEGSVSTLKIQRTERGDSAVYLCASSVDRGRGYTFGSGTRLTVV.

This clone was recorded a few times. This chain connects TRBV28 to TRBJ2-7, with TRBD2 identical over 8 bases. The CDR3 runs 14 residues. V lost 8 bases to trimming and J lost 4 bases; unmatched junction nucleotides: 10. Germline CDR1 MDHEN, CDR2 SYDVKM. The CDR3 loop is CASLQLAGKYEQYF. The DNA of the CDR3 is TGTGCCAGCCTTCAATTAGCGGGGAAATACGAGCAGTACTTC.

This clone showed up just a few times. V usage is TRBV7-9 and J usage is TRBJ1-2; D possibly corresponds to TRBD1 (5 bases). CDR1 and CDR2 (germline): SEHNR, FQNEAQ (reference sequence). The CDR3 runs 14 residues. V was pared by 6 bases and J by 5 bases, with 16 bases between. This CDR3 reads CASRSLTGEYGYTF. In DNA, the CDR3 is TGTGCCAGCAGGTCCCTTACGGGGGAGTATGGCTACACCTTC. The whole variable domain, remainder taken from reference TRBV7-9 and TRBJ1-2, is DTGVSQNPRHKITKRGQNVTFRCDPISEHNRLYWYRQTLGQGPEFLTYFQNEAQLEKSRLLSDRFSAERPKGSFSTLEIQRTEQGDSAMYLCASRSLTGEYGYTFGSGTRLTVV.

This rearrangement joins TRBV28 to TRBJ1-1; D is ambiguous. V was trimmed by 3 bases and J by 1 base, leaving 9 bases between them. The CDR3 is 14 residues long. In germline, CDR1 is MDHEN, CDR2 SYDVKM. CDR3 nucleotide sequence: TGTGCCAGCAGTTTTCCGCTCAGGAACACTGAAGCTTTCTTT. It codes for CASSFPLRNTEAFF. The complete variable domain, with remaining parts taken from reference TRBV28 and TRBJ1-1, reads DVKVTQSSRYLVKRTGEKVFLECVQDMDHENMFWYRQDPGLGLRLIYFSYDVKMKEKGDIPEGYSVSREKKERFSLILESASTNQTSMYLCASSFPLRNTEAFFGQGTRLTVV.

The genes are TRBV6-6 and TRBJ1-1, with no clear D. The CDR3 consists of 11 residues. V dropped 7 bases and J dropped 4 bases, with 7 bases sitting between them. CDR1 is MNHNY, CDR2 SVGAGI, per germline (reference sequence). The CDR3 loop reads CASTDSTEAFF. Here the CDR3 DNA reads TGTGCCAGCACAGACTCCACTGAAGCTTTCTTT.

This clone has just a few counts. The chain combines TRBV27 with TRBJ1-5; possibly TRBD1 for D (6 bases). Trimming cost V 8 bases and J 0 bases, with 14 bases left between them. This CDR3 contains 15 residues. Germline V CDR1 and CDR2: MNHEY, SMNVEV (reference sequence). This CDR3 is CASRVMDSSNQPQHF. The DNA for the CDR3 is TGTGCCAGCCGTGTGATGGACAGTAGCAATCAGCCCCAGCATTTT.